This T cell receptor beta chain is from a study of human T cells and chemical hapten exposure. TCRdb analysed the RACE reads with MiXCR anew, one entry per CDR3 protein. The sample consists of 75,000 to 90,000 distinct CDR3 sequences, 11% of them appearing once. Time point indicated: patch test 3, about 24 weeks after DPC sensitization. Stated treatment: therapeutic diphenylcyclopropenone sensitization with weekly scalp DPC. Germline CDR1 is SGHNT and CDR2 is YENEEA. The CDR3 length is 15 residues. After removal of 3 bases from V and 5 bases from J, the junction contained 6 bases not matched to a gene. This clonotype was recorded at least ten times.

This receptor was obtained from a woman aged 45-59 years with alopecia areata. Some clones in this sample may be carry-over from other donors' samples. The chain combines TRBV11-3 with TRBJ2-3, with 9 bases lining up with TRBD1. The sample was whole blood, taken in connection with sensitization to the hapten diphenylcyclopropenone (DPC). The CDR3 sequence: CASSFRTGARDTQYF. CDR3 DNA sequence: TGTGCCAGCAGCTTTCGGACAGGGGCGCGAGATACGCAGTATTTT.